One sample yielded the 6 T cell receptor beta chains listed below, sequenced in a study of molecular identifiers for immune sequencing clone quantification. MiXCR was run by TCRdb on the PCR reads, yielding one entry per CDR3 protein. The sample shows over 600,000 distinct CDR3 sequences, 15% to 20% of them seen only once. Sequenced sample: naive CD8+ T cells from blood, with Jurkat cell RNA spiked in. This sample's subset: FACS-sorted CD8+CD4-CCR7+CD45RA+ naive T cells. The receptors originated from a human donor in good health. Some libraries in this study had Jurkat cell RNA spiked in.

This clonotype has ten or more counts. The chain has TRBV30 and TRBJ1-1; D is unclear. CDR1 GTSNPN and CDR2 SVGIG come from the germline V gene (reference sequence). The V gene lost 0 bases and the J gene lost 1 base, with 6 bases spanning the gap. This CDR3 spans 13 amino acids. The CDR3 protein is CAWSVMANTEAFF. DNA for the CDR3: TGTGCCTGGAGTGTTATGGCGAACACTGAAGCTTTCTTT.

This clonotype was seen more than once but under ten times. This chain connects TRBV6-2 or TRBV6-3 to TRBJ2-6; 8 bases are shared with TRBD2. Trimming at V came to 6 bases and at J to 4 bases, leaving 17 bases not matched to a gene. Per the germline V gene, CDR1 is MNHEY and CDR2 is SVGEGT. The CDR3 has 19 residues. The CDR3 nucleotides read TGTGCCAGCAGGCCCCAGCCGGGGGGGGGCTTTTGGGGGGCCAACGTCCTGACTTTC. Its translation is CASRPQPGGGFWGANVLTF.

A few counts support this clonotype. The rearrangement links TRBV23-1 to TRBJ1-2; possible D gene TRBD1, 6 bases. TRBV23-1 is an ORF for which the function is uncertain. V lost 7 bases, J lost 8 bases, and 8 bases lay in between. CDR3 length: 10 amino acids. Here the CDR3 DNA reads TGCGCCAGCAAGGGGGGAGGCTACACCTTC. It specifies CASKGGGYTF.

Ten or more counts support this clonotype. The J gene is TRBJ2-5, the V gene TRBV5-5; perhaps D is TRBD1 or TRBD2 (5 bases each). Germline CDR1 SGHKS, CDR2 YYEKEE (reference sequence). With 7 bases removed from V and 1 base from J, the gap between germline ends came to 17 bases. The CDR3 runs to 15 residues. CDR3 coding DNA: TGTGCCAGCCCTCTTGGGGGTTTTCTCCAAGAGACCCAGTACTTC. Protein: CASPLGGFLQETQYF.

The rearrangement uses TRBV11-2 and TRBJ1-3; TRBD1 aligns across 11 bases. V shed 5 bases, J shed 0 bases, and the junction held 15 bases outside the gene matches. The germline V gene encodes CDR1 SGHAT and CDR2 FQNNGV. The CDR3 sequence is 20 residues long. CDR3 bases: TGTGCCAGCAGCCAGACCGGACAAGTGGGGACAGGGGGCTCTGGAAACACCATATATTTT. This gives the protein CASSQTGQVGTGGSGNTIYF. Full variable domain (missing parts from reference TRBV11-2 and TRBJ1-3): EAGVAQSPRYKIIEKRQSVAFWCNPISGHATLYWYQQILGQGPKLLIQFQNNGVVDDSQLPKDRFSAERLKGVDSTLKIQPAKLEDSAVYLCASSQTGQVGTGGSGNTIYFGEGSWLTVV.

V is TRBV27 and J is TRBJ1-4; 11 positions match TRBD1. The CDR3 has 15 residues. The germline V gene encodes CDR1 MNHEY and CDR2 SMNVEV (reference sequence). V was clipped by 3 bases and J by 7 bases; unmatched bases: 4. The CDR3 region has the DNA TGTGCCAGCAGTTTCGCCGGGACAGGGGGTGAAAAACTGTTTTTT. Its protein product is CASSFAGTGGEKLFF. The full variable domain, in which reference TRBV27 and TRBJ1-4 provide the parts outside the CDR3, is EAQVTQNPRYLITVTGKKLTVTCSQNMNHEYMSWYRQDPGLGLRQIYYSMNVEVTDKGDVPEGYKVSRKEKRNFPLILESPSPNQTSLYFCASSFAGTGGEKLFFGSGTQLSVL.